These T cell receptor beta chains were read from a single sample in a study of shared clonotypes between healthy human individuals. Repertoires were generated with immunoSEQ multiplex PCR, while TCRdb's copy carries only in-frame clones and drops some. The sample gives about a million clones, about 75% of which show up once; roughly 1.5% is in the top ten. Sequencing was performed on memory CD4+ T cells sorted from blood. These receptors all stem from a man aged 18 to 30 in good health. The CDR3 runs from the conserved cysteine through the conserved F or W. A D gene is named only where the DNA matches it firmly. Size values are once, few and many counts, or a class for expanded clones, and some rows have none.

TGTGCCAGCAGCTTGGGACCCCAGGGAGGGGAGCTGTTTTTT	CASSLGPQGGELFF	TRBJ2-2	-	-	TRBV7-2
TGTGCCAGCAGCCACAGACTAGCGGGTGAGACCCAGTACTTC	CASSHRLAGETQYF	TRBJ2-5	-	TRBD2	TRBV11-2
TGTGCCAGCAGCTCACCAGGTTCTGGGGCCAACGTCCTGACTTTC	CASSSPGSGANVLTF	TRBJ2-6	-	-	TRBV7-9
TGTGCCAGCAGTTCTTCCTGGGGGCTAGGGGCCAACGTCCTGACTTTC	CASSSSWGLGANVLTF	TRBJ2-6	-	-	TRBV6-5
TGTGCCAGCAGCTCGCAGGGAGGGAACACTGAAGCTTTCTTT	CASSSQGGNTEAFF	TRBJ1-1	few	-	TRBV5-4
TGTGCTAGTGCCCCGGACCCTAACTATGGCTACACCTTC	CASAPDPNYGYTF	TRBJ1-2	few	-	TRBV12-5
TGTGCCTGGAGACAGGCGGGGTCCGGGGAGCTGTTTTTT	CAWRQAGSGELFF	TRBJ2-2	-	-	TRBV30
TGTGCCAGCAGCCCCCATCGGGCCGCGGGGGTGAGGTACTTC	CASSPHRAAGVRYF	TRBJ2-7	-	TRBD2	TRBV7-2
TGTGCCAGCAGCGAGAGAGATTACTTGTTTACGAACACCGGGGAGCTGTTTTTT	CASSERDYLFTNTGELFF	TRBJ2-2	-	-	TRBV9
TGCAGCGTCACCCTTGGGGGGGAGACCCAGTACTTC	CSVTLGGETQYF	TRBJ2-5	-	-	TRBV29-1
TGTGCCTGGAGCAGCCAAGGCATTCAGTACTTC	CAWSSQGIQYF	TRBJ2-4	-	-	TRBV30
TGTGCCAGCAGCGCGGGCCGCGGGGAGACCCAGTACTTC	CASSAGRGETQYF	TRBJ2-5	-	-	TRBV7-2
TGCGCCAGCAGCATCGAAGGGGGCGGCGGCTACACCTTC	CASSIEGGGGYTF	TRBJ1-2	-	TRBD1	TRBV4-1
TGTGCCAGTAGTAGGGGTCTTCAGCCCCAGCATTTT	CASSRGLQPQHF	TRBJ1-5	-	-	TRBV19
TGTGCCAGCAGCTTAATGACGGGAGGGAGCTACGAGCAGTACTTC	CASSLMTGGSYEQYF	TRBJ2-7	few	TRBD2	TRBV7-6
TGTGCCAGCAGTTTATGGGGACTAGCGCGGGAGACCCAGTACTTC	CASSLWGLARETQYF	TRBJ2-5	-	TRBD2	TRBV27
TGCGCCAGCAGCCCGTCGGGGGGGTTTGTGCCAGATACGCAGTATTTT	CASSPSGGFVPDTQYF	TRBJ2-3	-	TRBD2	TRBV5-1
TGCGCCAGCAGCCAGTTAGCGGGAGGGCCCGGGGAGCTGTTTTTT	CASSQLAGGPGELFF	TRBJ2-2	-	TRBD2	TRBV4-3
TGTGCCAGCAGTTACCCACTGGGACTAGCGGCCTACGAGCAGTACTTC	CASSYPLGLAAYEQYF	TRBJ2-7	-	TRBD2	TRBV6-6
TGTGCCATCAGTGGGTCCGACAGATCGAACACCGGGGAGCTGTTTTTT	CAISGSDRSNTGELFF	TRBJ2-2	-	-	TRBV10-3
TGTGCCACTTCAGGGGTAGGGGAAAAACTGTTTTTT	CATSGVGEKLFF	TRBJ1-4	many	-	TRBV2
TGTGCCAGCAGCTTGGTGGGACAGGGCTACGAGCAGTACTTC	CASSLVGQGYEQYF	TRBJ2-7	few	TRBD1	TRBV5-6
TGTGCCAGCAGCTTGGGGGGGGACCTTTACGAGCAGTACTTC	CASSLGGDLYEQYF	TRBJ2-7	-	-	TRBV5-4
TGTGCCAGCCGGGACAGGGGTATCAATCAGCCCCAGCATTTT	CASRDRGINQPQHF	TRBJ1-5	few	TRBD1	TRBV2
TGTGCCAGCAGCCCGGGACAGGGGTCCTCACCCCTCCACTTT	CASSPGQGSSPLHF	TRBJ1-6	-	TRBD1	TRBV7-9
TGTGCCAGCAGCCCCCTGGGACAGGCTGGTTCACCCCTCCACTTT	CASSPLGQAGSPLHF	TRBJ1-6	-	TRBD1	TRBV7-2
TGTGCCAGCAGTGACCGGACAGGGGGTAATTCACCCCTCCACTTT	CASSDRTGGNSPLHF	TRBJ1-6	-	TRBD1	TRBV6-1
TGTGCCAGCAGCTCCGGGACAGGGACCTCCTACGAGCAGTACTTC	CASSSGTGTSYEQYF	TRBJ2-7	-	TRBD1	TRBV5-6
TGCGCCAGCAGCCTCGGGACAGCTTATGGCTACACCTTC	CASSLGTAYGYTF	TRBJ1-2	once	TRBD1	TRBV4-1
TGTGCCAGTATTTCAGGGGGGAGCAATCAGCCCCAGCATTTT	CASISGGSNQPQHF	TRBJ1-5	-	TRBD1	TRBV19
TGTGCCTGGCCGGGACAGGGAAACACCGGGGAGCTGTTTTTT	CAWPGQGNTGELFF	TRBJ2-2	-	TRBD1	TRBV30
TGCGCCAGCAGCGCTTCCGGGACCCTCAATCAGCCCCAGCATTTT	CASSASGTLNQPQHF	TRBJ1-5	-	-	TRBV5-1
TGTGCCTGGAGTAGGGGAGACAGGGGTCGCGAGCAGTACTTC	CAWSRGDRGREQYF	TRBJ2-7	-	TRBD1	TRBV30
TGCGCCAGCAGCTTGGGCGGGAGGTGGGACGAGCAGTACTTC	CASSLGGRWDEQYF	TRBJ2-7	-	TRBD2	TRBV5-1
TGTGCCAGCAGTTTCTGGGAGACCCAGTACTTC	CASSFWETQYF	TRBJ2-5	-	-	TRBV28
TGTGCCTGGAGCCCCGGCGCCAGGGACGGCTATGGCTACACCTTC	CAWSPGARDGYGYTF	TRBJ1-2	-	-	TRBV30
TGTGCCACCGGGGGCGGAGGGCATCAGCCCCAGCATTTT	CATGGGGHQPQHF	TRBJ1-5	-	-	TRBV2
TGTGCCAGCAGCTTGGGGACCGCGGGCGGCACAGATACGCAGTATTTT	CASSLGTAGGTDTQYF	TRBJ2-3	-	-	TRBV7-8
TGTGCTAGTGGTTTGAAGACCTGGGGGCAGCAGACCTACAATGAGCAGTTCTTC	CASGLKTWGQQTYNEQFF	TRBJ2-1	-	-	TRBV12-5
TGTGCCAGCAGTGAAGCTGGAGGGTTTGGAACCATTCAGTACTTC	CASSEAGGFGTIQYF	TRBJ2-4	-	-	TRBV2
TGTGCCAGCAGCTTGGACAGGAACACTGAAGCTTTCTTT	CASSLDRNTEAFF	TRBJ1-1	many	-	TRBV5-4
TGTGCCAGCAGCCGTACAGGGTTAGGGTCCTACGAGCAGTACTTC	CASSRTGLGSYEQYF	TRBJ2-7	-	-	TRBV28
TGTGCCAGCAGCCCCCAGGGGAGGAACACTGAAGCTTTCTTT	CASSPQGRNTEAFF	TRBJ1-1	once	-	TRBV28
TGTGCCAGCAGTCCCGGCACTGGGGAGCTGTTTTTT	CASSPGTGELFF	TRBJ2-2	-	-	TRBV6-4
TGCGCCAGCAGCCAAGAACTCCCTGTGGCGGGAGCCAAAGAGAACCAGTACTTC	CASSQELPVAGAKENQYF	TRBJ2-5	few	TRBD2	TRBV4-3
TGCGCCAGCGGTCTCTACGAGCAGTACTTC	CASGLYEQYF	TRBJ2-7	once	-	TRBV10-2
TGTGCCATATCCCGGGGTTTTGCTGGAAACACCATATATTTT	CAISRGFAGNTIYF	TRBJ1-3	-	-	TRBV19
TGTGCCAGCAGTTTCGGGGGAAACTATGGCTACACCTTC	CASSFGGNYGYTF	TRBJ1-2	-	-	TRBV7-9
TGCGCCAGCAGCCCAGAGCGGGGGGGCGGGACAGATACGCAGTATTTT	CASSPERGGGTDTQYF	TRBJ2-3	-	TRBD2	TRBV5-1
TGCGCCAGCAGCTTTGGGGTGGGCACTGAAGCTTTCTTT	CASSFGVGTEAFF	TRBJ1-1	few	-	TRBV5-1
TGCGCCAGCAGCTTGGCCATCCCAGACACCGGGGAGCTGTTTTTT	CASSLAIPDTGELFF	TRBJ2-2	-	-	TRBV5-1